This T cell receptor beta chain was captured by sequencing in a study of CD8 T cells in Susac syndrome. Trimming removed 4 bases from V and 6 bases from J, with 13 bases in between. The CDR3 covers 13 residues. CDR1 and CDR2 (germline): SEHNR, FQNEAQ (reference sequence). It was treatment-naive patients with stable or active relapsing-remitting disease who made up the multiple sclerosis controls. CD8+ and CD4+ T cells were negatively isolated; TEMRA cells were FACS-enriched. RNA was extracted with the RNeasy kit, and a quantity of about 0.5 to 1 ug was reverse transcribed using random hexamers. MiXCR, run by TCRdb on the immunoSEQ multiplex PCR reads, gives a single entry per CDR3 protein. The table records 130,000 or so distinct CDR3 sequences, around 75% of them present only once.

This receptor was obtained from a human donor with multiple sclerosis. Input material: CD8+ T cells from PBMCs. The rearrangement uses TRBV7-9 and TRBJ2-7; the D gene is possibly TRBD2 (5 bases). CDR3 residues: CASSSSGLGEQYF. The DNA of the CDR3 is TGTGCCAGCAGCTCGAGTGGACTTGGCGAGCAGTACTTC.